The 6 T cell receptor beta chains in this list originate from one sample, sequenced in a study of cytomegalovirus exposure and HLA in healthy donors. Profiled with immunoSEQ multiplex PCR; TCRdb holds only in-frame clones, not every one. The sample comprises over 200,000 clones, around 91% of which are singletons, and around 0.34% rests with the top ten. What was sequenced was PBMCs. The receptors derive from a woman aged 18-29 years in good health and CMV-seronegative.

V gene TRBV28 combines with J gene TRBJ1-5; D perhaps matches TRBD1 (6 bases). V was trimmed by 3 bases and J by 4 bases, leaving 13 bases between them. CDR1 and CDR2 (germline): MDHEN, SYDVKM. This CDR3 has 15 amino acids. CDR3 region: CASSLFWGRNQPQHF. In DNA, the CDR3 is TGTGCCAGCAGTTTGTTTTGGGGGCGAAATCAGCCCCAGCATTTT.

CDR3 sequence: CASRWDRASQNQPQHF. CDR3 bases: TGTGCCAGCAGGTGGGACAGGGCTTCCCAGAATCAGCCCCAGCATTTT. The J gene is TRBJ1-5, the V gene TRBV28; 9 nucleotides agree with TRBD1. Trimming removed 6 bases from V and 4 bases from J; junction bases left unmatched: 10. The length of the CDR3 is 16 residues. From germline, CDR1 is MDHEN and CDR2 SYDVKM. Based on the CDR3 plus reference TRBV28 and TRBJ1-5, the full variable domain is DVKVTQSSRYLVKRTGEKVFLECVQDMDHENMFWYRQDPGLGLRLIYFSYDVKMKEKGDIPEGYSVSREKKERFSLILESASTNQTSMYLCASRWDRASQNQPQHFGDGTRLSIL.

The J gene is TRBJ2-1, the V gene TRBV30; unclear D gene. Germline loops: CDR1 GTSNPN, CDR2 SVGIG (reference sequence). Trimming stripped 3 bases from V and 6 bases from J, with 9 bases between. The CDR3 contains 12 residues. The CDR3 region has the DNA TGTGCCTGGAGGAGCCTACCCAATGAGCAGTTCTTC. Amino acids: CAWRSLPNEQFF.

The CDR3 nucleotides read TGTGCCAGCAGCGAAATAGGGCAGGGGGCAGGATGGAATTCACCCCTCCACTTT. It encodes CASSEIGQGAGWNSPLHF. This chain connects TRBV7-2 to TRBJ1-6, with 8 bases matching TRBD1. The J segment lost 7 bases and the V segment lost 5 bases, leaving 16 bases of the junction unmatched. CDR3 length equals 18 residues. Germline V gene sequence: CDR1 SGHTA, CDR2 FQGNSA. The complete variable domain, with remaining parts taken from reference TRBV7-2 and TRBJ1-6, reads GAGVSQSPSNKVTEKGKDVELRCDPISGHTALYWYRQSLGQGLEFLIYFQGNSAPDKSGLPSDRFSAERTGGSVSTLTIQRTQQEDSAVYLCASSEIGQGAGWNSPLHFGNGTRLTVT.

This clone was found a few times. The rearrangement joins TRBV6-5 to TRBJ1-6, with no clear D. V was cut by 1 base and J by 9 bases, with 7 bases left in between. The germline V gene encodes CDR1 MNHEY and CDR2 SVGAGI. CDR3 length: 13 amino acids. CDR3 DNA sequence: TGTGCCAGCAGTTACTTAACTGGTTCACCCCTCCACTTT. This sequence encodes CASSYLTGSPLHF.

V usage is TRBV7-9 and J usage is TRBJ1-5; D remains unclear. V lost 1 base, J lost 2 bases, and 6 bases lay in between. The CDR3 spans 14 residues. The germline V gene has CDR1 SEHNR and CDR2 FQNEAQ (reference sequence). This chain's CDR3 is CASSLGQGNQPQHF. The CDR3 DNA sequence: TGTGCCAGCAGCTTAGGACAAGGCAATCAGCCCCAGCATTTT.